This entry lists 10 T cell receptor beta chains sequenced from one sample in a study of human T cells and chemical hapten exposure. TCRdb re-derived calls from the RACE reads in MiXCR, one entry per CDR3 protein. The data show about 90,000 distinct CDR3 sequences, 8.5% seen once. Described time point: pre-sensitization, week 0. The treatment was: therapeutic diphenylcyclopropenone sensitization with weekly scalp DPC. The material was whole blood, obtained in connection with sensitization to the hapten diphenylcyclopropenone (DPC). The receptor set was obtained from a man aged 35 to 55 with alopecia areata. Some clones in this sample may be carry-over from other donors' samples.

This clonotype has ten or more counts. The chain combines TRBV6-1 with TRBJ2-3; D is perhaps TRBD2 (7 bases). V was cut by 7 bases and J by 4 bases, with 21 bases left in between. Germline loops: CDR1 MNHNS, CDR2 SASEGT. This CDR3 has 16 residues. This CDR3 is CASTLMGEGVSDTQYF. The CDR3 DNA reads as TGTGCCAGCACCCTAATGGGGGAGGGGGTCTCAGATACGCAGTATTTT.

The chain employs TRBV27 and TRBJ1-2, with D maybe TRBD1 (5 bases). CDR1 is MNHEY and CDR2 is SMNVEV in the germline V gene (reference sequence). V lost 10 bases and J lost 4, with 13 bases in between. This CDR3 region has 12 residues. The CDR3 DNA follows: TGTGCCACGGGGCAGAGGGGCTATGGCTACACCTTC. This sequence encodes CATGQRGYGYTF.

This clonotype was picked up many times. This rearrangement joins TRBV6-6 to TRBJ2-7; 8 nucleotides line up with TRBD2. The CDR3 totals 12 residues. J gave up 6 bases and V 10 bases, and 8 bases lay outside the gene matches. In germline, CDR1 is MNHNY, CDR2 SVGAGI (reference sequence). This CDR3 is CATGLADGEQYV. The CDR3 DNA is TGTGCCACCGGACTAGCAGATGGCGAGCAGTACGTC.

This clonotype has ten or more counts. The genes are TRBV5-1 and TRBJ2-5, with 7 bases identical to TRBD1. V trimming: 4 bases; J trimming: 5 bases; junction bases outside the gene matches: 8. The CDR3 totals 14 residues. Germline V lookup: CDR1 SGHRS, CDR2 YFSETQ. CDR3 nucleotides: TGCGCCAGCAGCCCGGACAGGTTAGGGGAGACCCAGTACTTC. Its protein product is CASSPDRLGETQYF.

This clonotype was observed many times. The chain employs TRBV4-3 and TRBJ2-3; unclear D gene. CDR3 length equals 17 residues. Per germline, CDR1 LGHNA and CDR2 YSLEER. V shed 2 bases and J shed 0 bases, with 15 bases lying between them. The DNA for the CDR3 is TGCGCCAGCAGCCAAATAGGGTCTTTCGCTAGCACAGATACGCAGTATTTT. It specifies CASSQIGSFASTDTQYF.

There are a few counts of this clonotype. The V call is TRBV11-2, the J call TRBJ1-3, with D unresolved. The CDR3 totals 15 residues. Germline CDR1 reads SGHAT; CDR2 reads FQNNGV. The V end was cut by 5 bases, the J end by 1 base, with 12 bases between. The CDR3 DNA follows: TGTGCCAGCAGCCCTCCCGGATTTTCTGGAAACACCATATATTTT. This gives the protein CASSPPGFSGNTIYF.

This clonotype was counted only a few times. V usage is TRBV20-1 and J usage is TRBJ1-5; D not resolved. There are 15 residues in the CDR3. V shed 0 bases and J shed 0 bases, with 9 bases lying between them. Germline CDR1 and CDR2: DFQATT and SNEGSKA (reference sequence). The CDR3 coding sequence is TGCAGTGCTAGAGAGGTCAGGAATAGCAATCAGCCCCAGCATTTT. Its protein is CSAREVRNSNQPQHF.

The chain joins TRBV3-1 to TRBJ2-3, with 12 bases lining up with TRBD2. CDR3 size: 17 residues. Germline values: CDR1 LGHDT, CDR2 YNNKEL (reference sequence). V shed 2 bases, J shed 5 bases, and the junction held 8 bases outside the gene matches. The CDR3 sequence: CASSQRLAGDWVDTQYF. The CDR3 DNA follows: TGTGCCAGCAGCCAAAGACTAGCGGGAGATTGGGTAGATACGCAGTATTTT.

This clonotype was counted at least ten times. The chain carries TRBV27 and TRBJ2-7, with D possibly TRBD2 on 6 matching bases. The CDR3 has 12 amino acids. CDR1 is MNHEY, CDR2 SMNVEV, per germline (reference sequence). CDR3 protein: CDEGGRGNEQYV. DNA of the CDR3: TGTGATGAGGGAGGAAGAGGGAACGAGCAGTACGTC.

At least ten counts were recorded for this clonotype. DNA for the CDR3: TGTGCCAGCAGTCCCTGGCCCCCCAACACCGGGGAGCTGTTTTTT. This sequence encodes CASSPWPPNTGELFF. This sequence joins TRBV27 and TRBJ2-2; unclear D gene. With 5 bases removed from V and 2 bases from J, the gap between germline ends came to 12 bases. The CDR3 totals 15 residues. Germline lookup yields CDR1 MNHEY and CDR2 SMNVEV (reference sequence).